This note documents a single T cell receptor beta chain sequence. Sequencing was performed with immunoSEQ multiplex PCR; in TCRdb, only in-frame clones are kept and a portion is missing. The table lists some 25,000 clones, more than 85% of them singletons, with roughly 1% in the top ten. The data derive from a study of T cell changes during pregnancy in multiple sclerosis. Per germline, CDR1 SNHLY and CDR2 FYNNEI. The CDR3 length is 17 residues. Germline trimming cut 2 bases from V and 6 bases from J; bases unmatched to any gene: 7. The chain carries TRBV2 and TRBJ2-3, with 14 bases that match TRBD2. The receptor was derived from a female donor in good health, enrolled as a control in a pregnancy study. The sequenced sample was CD4+ T cells from peripheral blood mononuclear cells, obtained in the second trimester of pregnancy. The CDR3 region is CASSEWRTSGGRDTQYF. CDR3 bases: TGTGCCAGCAGTGAATGGAGGACTAGCGGGGGGCGGGATACGCAGTATTTT. The whole variable domain, filled in from reference TRBV2 and TRBJ2-3, reads EPEVTQTPSHQVTQMGQEVILRCVPISNHLYFYWYRQILGQKVEFLVSFYNNEISEKSEIFDDQFSVERPDGSNFTLKIRSTKLEDSAMYFCASSEWRTSGGRDTQYFGPGTRLTVL.